This record looks at one T cell receptor beta chain sequence and its context. Its antigen is unknown. The source of the sample is a study of graft-versus-host responses after intestinal transplantation. About the study: Every recipient had anti-thymocyte globulin induction and two to three years of tacrolimus plus steroids. Study results and limitations: Some GvH clones appeared in ileal mucosa or blood before recipient bone marrow. Early post-transplant falls in HvG clones accompanied the peak levels of circulating GvH clones.

There are 15 residues in the CDR3. Per the germline V gene, CDR1 is SEHNR and CDR2 is FQNEAQ (reference sequence). The trim removed 1 base at V and 3 bases at J, leaving 3 bases unmatched. The assay was immunoSEQ multiplex PCR, and TCRdb's table has in-frame clones only and misses some. The sample gives roughly 80,000 clones, around 87% of which show up once; about 8% is in the top ten. The specimen was unstimulated CD8+ T cells sorted from spleen or lymph node cells, collected before transplant. This chain links TRBV7-9 with TRBJ2-3; 8 bases fit TRBD1. The clonotype comes from a human donor who was the organ donor for an intestinal transplant. The CDR3 DNA reads as TGTGCCAGCAGCTTAGGTCGGACAGGGACAGATACGCAGTATTTT. Translating it yields CASSLGRTGTDTQYF.